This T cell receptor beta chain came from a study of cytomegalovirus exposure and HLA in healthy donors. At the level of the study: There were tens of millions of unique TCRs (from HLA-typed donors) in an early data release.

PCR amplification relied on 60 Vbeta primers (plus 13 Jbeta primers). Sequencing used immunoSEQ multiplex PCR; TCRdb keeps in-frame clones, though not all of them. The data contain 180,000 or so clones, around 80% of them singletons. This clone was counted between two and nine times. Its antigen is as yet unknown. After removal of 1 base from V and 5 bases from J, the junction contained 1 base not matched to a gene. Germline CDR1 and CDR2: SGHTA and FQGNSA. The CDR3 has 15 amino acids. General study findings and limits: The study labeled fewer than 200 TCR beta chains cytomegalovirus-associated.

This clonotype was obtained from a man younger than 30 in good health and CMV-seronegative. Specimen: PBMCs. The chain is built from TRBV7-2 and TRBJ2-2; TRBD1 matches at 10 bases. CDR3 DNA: TGTGCCAGCAGCTTAGTGGGACAGGGGACCGGGGAGCTGTTTTTT. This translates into CASSLVGQGTGELFF.